Below, 9 T cell receptor beta chains from the same sample are listed, as sequenced in a study of vaccination and CD4 T cells after COVID-19. Sequencing of DNA taken from cultured CD4+ T cells relied on the Oncomine TCR Beta short-read assay. Each CDR3 protein gets one entry after TCRdb re-called the PCR reads with MiXCR. In the table there are roughly 7,000 distinct CDR3 sequences, roughly 53% of which are singletons. Treatment noted: roughly 10-day PBMC culture with coronavirus spike peptide pools or control peptides (ViraFEST assay). Samples of CD4+ T cells were obtained from the unexposed donor before the COVID-19 pandemic (2011-2018). For these TCRs, the target antigens are not known. The sequencing sample was made of CD4+ T cells from blood, cultured in vitro. These TCRs come from a human donor in good health.

The V and J genes are TRBV6-1 and TRBJ1-6; D remains ambiguous. The V end was cut by 6 bases, the J end by 0 bases, with 12 bases between. Germline V lookup: CDR1 MNHNS, CDR2 SASEGT. The CDR3 has 16 residues. CDR3 sequence reads: CASSPTWSSYNSPLHF. DNA for the CDR3: TGTGCCAGCAGCCCAACCTGGAGCTCCTATAATTCACCCCTCCACTTT.

The J gene is TRBJ2-1, the V gene TRBV30; 7 bases are shared with TRBD1. Trimming removed 1 base from V and 9 bases from J; junction bases left unmatched: 9. Germline CDR1 and CDR2: GTSNPN and SVGIG (reference sequence). The CDR3 is 14 residues long. The CDR3 is CAWSEGGLPTEQFF. The CDR3 DNA reads as TGTGCCTGGAGTGAAGGGGGCCTCCCGACTGAGCAGTTCTTC.

This chain links TRBV4-3 with TRBJ2-5; 8 bases are shared with TRBD2. Germline CDR1 reads LGHNA; CDR2 reads YSLEER. J lost 4 bases, V lost 0 bases, and 7 bases had no gene match. The CDR3 consists of 16 residues. The CDR3 region has the DNA TGCGCCAGCAGCCAAGACGGCCAGCGGGGGACAGAGACCCAGTACTTC. Protein product: CASSQDGQRGTETQYF.

J is TRBJ1-3 and V is TRBV19, with D perhaps TRBD1 (6 bases). The V end lost 9 bases, the J end lost 2 bases, and 11 bases lay between the germline ends. The germline CDR1 and CDR2 sequences are LNHDA and SQIVND (reference sequence). The CDR3 covers 13 residues. The CDR3 DNA reads TGTGCCAGCCCGGACAGAACTGGAAACACCATATATTTT. Protein: CASPDRTGNTIYF.

A few counts support this clonotype. This sequence joins TRBV2 and TRBJ2-5; no clear D. V was trimmed by 8 bases and J by 1 base, leaving 17 bases between them. Germline assignment: CDR1 SNHLY and CDR2 FYNNEI. CDR3 length equals 15 residues. The CDR3 is CASRRNEIFQETQYF. DNA of the CDR3: TGTGCCAGCCGCAGGAACGAGATATTCCAAGAGACCCAGTACTTC.

This clonotype came up a few times. The chain joins TRBV24-1 to TRBJ1-1, with 9 bases fitting TRBD1. The CDR3 is 14 residues long. V was clipped by 7 bases and J by 1 base; unmatched bases: 3. Germline values: CDR1 KGHDR, CDR2 SFDVKD. The CDR3, as DNA: TGTGCCACCAGACCGGGACAGGGGAACACTGAAGCTTTCTTT. This codes for CATRPGQGNTEAFF.

The chain uses TRBV12-3 or TRBV12-4 and TRBJ1-1; perhaps TRBD1 as D (6 bases). CDR3 length equals 14 residues. Trimming removed 1 base from V and 4 bases from J, with 10 bases in between. CDR3 bases: TGTGCCAGCAGTTTAGACGGAGGGGGCACTGAAGCTTTCTTT. It encodes CASSLDGGGTEAFF.

The J gene is TRBJ1-1, the V gene TRBV20-1, with 9 bases fitting TRBD1. The CDR3 sequence is 14 residues long. V shed 4 bases and J 2 bases; nucleotides not matched to a gene: 5. Germline V gene sequence: CDR1 DFQATT, CDR2 SNEGSKA (reference sequence). The CDR3 reads CSATRTGVNTEAFF. CDR3 DNA sequence: TGCAGTGCTACCCGGACAGGGGTTAACACTGAAGCTTTCTTT.

This rearrangement joins TRBV24-1 to TRBJ2-1; no definite D call. Germline V lookup: CDR1 KGHDR, CDR2 SFDVKD. The CDR3 contains 12 residues. V was cut by 7 bases and J by 10 bases, with 13 bases left in between. Here the CDR3 DNA reads TGTGCCACCAGGGGAATAGATAGGGAGCAGTTCTTC. This codes for CATRGIDREQFF.